This T cell receptor (beta chain) was identified in a study of T cell repertoires in cytomegalovirus infection. Study-level background: Shared public TCR beta signatures pointed to both CMV infection and a matching HLA type. Study-wide points: The ex vivo response showed dominance by HLA-C-restricted CMV-specific TCR beta clonotypes.

One entry per CDR3 protein results from TCRdb running MiXCR on the reads. The sample lists roughly 230,000 distinct CDR3 sequences; about 23% were seen once. V was trimmed by 4 bases and J by 0 bases, leaving 13 bases between them. Germline CDR1 reads SEHNR; CDR2 reads FQNEAQ (reference sequence). The CDR3 spans 16 residues. A remark on this clonotype: Its target is unknown.

The sequence was obtained from a human donor in good health (CMV status not recorded). Some clones in this sample may be carry-over from other donors' samples. Sequencing input: CD8+ T cells from PBMCs. The rearrangement uses TRBV7-9 and TRBJ2-1; tentatively, D is TRBD2 (6 bases). DNA for the CDR3: TGTGCCAGCAGCTCCACAGCGGGCAGCTCCTACAATGAGCAGTTCTTC. It yields the protein CASSSTAGSSYNEQFF.